These T cell receptor beta chains were read from a single sample in a study of blood T cell repertoires in COVID-19. Sequencing used immunoSEQ multiplex PCR; TCRdb keeps in-frame clones, though not all of them. The sample holds some 130,000 clones, roughly 84% seen once. The specimen was peripheral blood. Receptor source: a woman in her 30s who had recovered from COVID-19. CDR3s include the opening cysteine and the closing phenylalanine or tryptophan. Each record gives: clone size, J gene, D gene, V gene, CDR3 protein, CDR3 DNA. D genes are given only for firm matches. A clone size is listed for some rows: how often the clone was seen (once, few, many), or a class if it is expanded.

>.|TRBJ2-1|TRBD2|TRBV24-1
CATSGKLAGENEQFF
TGTGCCACCAGTGGCAAACTAGCGGGAGAGAATGAGCAGTTCTTC
>.|TRBJ1-5|TRBD1|TRBV7-2
CASSLGPGGRGQGNQPQHF
TGTGCCAGCAGCTTAGGGCCGGGAGGCAGGGGGCAAGGCAATCAGCCCCAGCATTTT
>.|TRBJ1-6|.|TRBV9
CASSGEQAKEGSPLHF
TGTGCCAGCAGCGGAGAACAGGCGAAGGAGGGGTCACCCCTCCACTTT
>.|TRBJ1-3|TRBD1|TRBV13
CASSTTGQGSGNTIYF
TGTGCCAGCAGCACCACCGGACAGGGCTCTGGAAACACCATATATTTT
>.|TRBJ2-1|.|TRBV27
CASSLRSYNEQFF
TGTGCCAGCAGTCTGCGATCCTACAATGAGCAGTTCTTC
>.|TRBJ2-3|TRBD1|TRBV7-2
CASSLKPGQGSADTQYF
TGTGCCAGCAGCTTAAAGCCGGGACAGGGGAGTGCAGATACGCAGTATTTT
>.|TRBJ1-2|TRBD1|TRBV18
CASSLDRALIPYGYTF
TGTGCCAGCTCACTTGACAGGGCGTTAATTCCATATGGCTACACCTTC
>.|TRBJ1-1|.|TRBV19
CASSMLPGGGTEAFF
TGTGCCAGTAGTATGCTCCCGGGAGGGGGCACTGAAGCTTTCTTT
>.|TRBJ1-4|.|TRBV7-2
CASSLRQFEKLFF
TGTGCCAGCAGCTTAAGACAGTTTGAAAAACTGTTTTTT
>few|TRBJ1-4|TRBD1|TRBV6-5
CASKSGGGNEKLFF
TGTGCCAGCAAATCAGGGGGCGGGAATGAAAAACTGTTTTTT
>.|TRBJ2-7|TRBD1|TRBV2
CASSEWTGVSYEQYF
TGTGCCAGCAGTGAATGGACAGGGGTTTCCTACGAGCAGTACTTC
>.|TRBJ1-5|.|TRBV7-6
CASTLKRTDRNQPQHF
TGTGCCAGCACCTTGAAGCGGACAGACCGGAATCAGCCCCAGCATTTT
>many|TRBJ2-1|TRBD2|TRBV4-1
CASSQGGLAGDTYNEQFF
TGCGCCAGCAGCCAAGGGGGACTAGCGGGGGACACCTACAATGAGCAGTTCTTC
>.|TRBJ1-6|TRBD1|TRBV7-8
CASSLDGTGDPNSPLHF
TGTGCCAGCAGCTTAGACGGGACAGGGGACCCAAATTCACCCCTCCACTTT
>once|TRBJ2-3|TRBD2|TRBV4-1
CASSQDPAGRTDTQYF
TGCGCCAGCAGCCAAGACCCAGCGGGGAGGACAGATACGCAGTATTTT
>.|TRBJ1-2|TRBD1|TRBV5-3
CARSFTSGQGSYTF
TGTGCCAGAAGCTTTACTTCCGGACAGGGGAGCTACACCTTC
>.|TRBJ2-1|.|TRBV24-1
CATSGTERNEQFF
TGTGCCACCAGTGGAACGGAGCGAAATGAGCAGTTCTTC
>.|TRBJ2-7|.|TRBV12-3/TRBV12-4
CASSLTSAAQYF
TGTGCCAGCAGCCTGACATCTGCTGCGCAGTACTTC
>.|TRBJ2-7|TRBD2|TRBV14
CASSVLAGVSYEQYF
TGTGCCAGCAGCGTCCTAGCGGGGGTTTCCTACGAGCAGTACTTC
>once|TRBJ1-1|TRBD1|TRBV11-2
CASSTRKTGPNTEAFF
TGTGCCAGCAGCACGCGGAAGACAGGGCCCAACACTGAAGCTTTCTTT
>.|TRBJ1-2|.|TRBV6-6
CASSYSSEAGNYGYTF
TGTGCCAGCAGTTACTCTTCCGAGGCGGGTAACTATGGCTACACCTTC
>once|TRBJ2-3|.|TRBV29-1
CSVVGSTDTQYF
TGCAGCGTTGTCGGTAGCACAGATACGCAGTATTTT
>.|TRBJ2-3|.|TRBV27
CASSPGLLLTDTQYF
TGTGCCAGCAGTCCGGGACTCCTCCTCACAGATACGCAGTATTTT
>.|TRBJ1-1|TRBD1|TRBV19
CASSTRTGGIEAFF
TGTGCCAGTAGTACAAGGACAGGGGGCATTGAAGCTTTCTTT
>.|TRBJ2-7|.|TRBV3-1/TRBV3-2
CASSRGGPKDF
TGTGCCAGCAGCCGAGGGGGACCGAAAGACTTC
>.|TRBJ1-5|.|TRBV5-6
CASSSRGKGRSNQPQHF
TGTGCCAGCAGCTCGAGGGGCAAGGGGAGGAGCAATCAGCCCCAGCATTTT
>few|TRBJ2-5|TRBD2|TRBV2
CASSGARAGGGGHETQYF
TGTGCCAGCAGTGGGGCGCGAGCGGGAGGCGGAGGGCACGAGACCCAGTACTTC
>.|TRBJ1-6|TRBD1|TRBV20-1
CSASAAGDRLSPLHF
TGCAGTGCTAGTGCTGCCGGGGACAGGCTATCACCCCTCCACTTT
>.|TRBJ2-7|TRBD2|TRBV3-1/TRBV3-2
CASSQLTSGRAGEYEQYF
TGTGCCAGCAGCCAACTGACTAGCGGGAGGGCCGGGGAATACGAGCAGTACTTC
>.|TRBJ2-5|TRBD1|TRBV5-6
CVVLPWRDREEWTQYF
TGTGTCGTCCTACCTTGGCGGGACAGGGAAGAATGGACCCAGTACTTC
>once|TRBJ2-7|TRBD2|TRBV7-2
CASSLAGLAYEQYF
TGTGCCAGCAGCTTAGCGGGACTAGCCTACGAGCAGTACTTC
>.|TRBJ1-4|TRBD1|TRBV6-1
CASSEHRGGRNEKLFF
TGTGCCAGCAGTGAACACAGGGGCGGTAGAAATGAAAAACTGTTTTTT